These T cell receptor beta chains were read from a single sample in a study of graft-versus-host responses after intestinal transplantation. Here immunoSEQ multiplex PCR was the method, and the copy in TCRdb shows in-frame clones only, minus some. The sample lists tens of thousands of clones; about 90% were seen once. Material: PBMCs, obtained 314 days after intestinal transplant. The receptors were sampled from a human patient who received an intestinal transplant, so some T cells may come from the graft donor. CDR3s include the opening cysteine and the closing phenylalanine or tryptophan. Fields, in order: CDR3 length, J gene, clone size, D gene, V gene, CDR3 DNA, CDR3 protein. D genes are given only for firm matches. Expanded clones get a size class; other rows say once, few or many, or leave the size out.

>13|TRBJ1-2|-|-|TRBV5-4
TGTGCCAGCAGATCTTCAGATAACTATGGCTACACCTTC
CASRSSDNYGYTF
>14|TRBJ1-5|-|-|TRBV14
TGTGCCAGCAGCCAAGCAGGGGGCAATCAGCCCCAGCATTTT
CASSQAGGNQPQHF
>15|TRBJ2-3|-|TRBD2|TRBV7-6
TGTGCCAGCAGCTTTGGCGGGGGGGCCACAGATACGCAGTATTTT
CASSFGGGATDTQYF
>13|TRBJ2-1|-|TRBD1|TRBV7-7
TGTGCTAGCAGCTTGACAGGGGGCAATGAGCAGTTCTTC
CASSLTGGNEQFF
>16|TRBJ2-1|-|TRBD2|TRBV5-4
TGTGCCAGCAGCTTGGGCGGGGGGGGCTCCTACAATGAGCAGTTCTTC
CASSLGGGGSYNEQFF
>16|TRBJ2-1|-|TRBD1|TRBV5-1
TGCGCCAGCAGCGACGAGGGGACAGGGGTGGGGTATGAGCAGTTCTTC
CASSDEGTGVGYEQFF
>14|TRBJ1-2|-|-|TRBV6-1
TGTGCCAGCAGTGCCAGGGAGGTCAGTTATGGCTACACCTTC
CASSAREVSYGYTF
>14|TRBJ1-1|few|TRBD1|TRBV5-5
TGTGCCAGCAGACCAGGGGGCGTAAGGACTGAAGCTTTCTTT
CASRPGGVRTEAFF
>16|TRBJ1-5|-|-|TRBV4-2
TGTGCCAGCAGCCCTTATGAGGGGCAGGGTTATCAGCCCCAGCATTTT
CASSPYEGQGYQPQHF
>15|TRBJ1-5|-|-|TRBV15
TGTGCCACCAGGAGACAGAGCAGTAGCAATCAGCCCCAGCATTTT
CATRRQSSSNQPQHF
>14|TRBJ2-7|-|-|TRBV6-6
TGTGCCAGCAGGAAACTGGCAGGGGCCTACGAGCAGTACTTC
CASRKLAGAYEQYF
>13|TRBJ1-1|-|-|TRBV5-1
TGCGCCAGCAGCTTGGAAGGAAACACTGAAGCTTTCTTT
CASSLEGNTEAFF
>16|TRBJ2-1|-|-|TRBV25-1
TGTGCCAGCAGTGAATATGGGGACTCCCTCCACAATGAGCAGTTCTTC
CASSEYGDSLHNEQFF
>15|TRBJ2-7|-|-|TRBV14
TGTGCCAGCAGCCAAGGTGGGACACTAACCTACGAGCAGTACTTC
CASSQGGTLTYEQYF
>15|TRBJ1-5|-|-|TRBV2
TGTGCCAGCAGTGAAGCGCTACGGGGAAATCAGCCCCAGCATTTT
CASSEALRGNQPQHF